One and the same sample provided the 5 T cell receptor beta chains below, sequenced in a study of glioma-infiltrating T cells after dendritic cell vaccination. Repertoires were generated with immunoSEQ multiplex PCR, while TCRdb's copy carries only in-frame clones and drops some. Of about 50,000 clones listed, approximately 89% were seen once; the top ten hold around 5%. The time point denotes: after dendritic cell vaccination, including at tumor progression/relapse. This material consisted of blood, taken after dendritic cell vaccination. The receptors originated from a human donor with glioblastoma.

V gene TRBV6-1 combines with J gene TRBJ1-2; 7 bases match TRBD1. From germline, CDR1 is MNHNS and CDR2 SASEGT. This CDR3 is 14 amino acids long. V was pared by 6 bases and J by 8 bases, with 12 bases of the junction left unmatched. In DNA form, the CDR3 reads TGTGCCAGCAGAAGTGTGGCAGGGGGAGAGGGCTACACCTTC. Protein product: CASRSVAGGEGYTF.

The rearrangement links TRBV7-2 to TRBJ2-7; 12 bases map to TRBD1. The CDR3 spans 15 residues. V was pared by 5 bases and J by 2 bases, with 4 bases of the junction left unmatched. Germline values: CDR1 SGHTA, CDR2 FQGNSA. In DNA form, the CDR3 reads TGTGCCAGCAGCCGGGACAGGGGGCATACCTACGAGCAGTACTTC. This encodes CASSRDRGHTYEQYF.

This rearrangement joins TRBV19 to TRBJ1-5; no definite D call. Germline V CDR1 and CDR2: LNHDA, SQIVND (reference sequence). Trimming pared 6 bases from V and 1 base from J, leaving 10 bases between. This CDR3 region has 14 residues. CDR3 residues: CASSLSLSNQPQHF. DNA of the CDR3: TGTGCCAGTAGCCTATCGTTGAGCAATCAGCCCCAGCATTTT.

The chain couples TRBV5-8 to TRBJ2-1; 11 positions match TRBD1. CDR1 is SGHTS, CDR2 YDEGEE, per germline. This CDR3 region has 16 residues. V was clipped by 6 bases and J by 6 bases; unmatched bases: 11. The CDR3 DNA is TGTGCCAGCATGGCCGGAATAGGGACAGGGGGCAATGAGCAGTTCTTC. This sequence encodes CASMAGIGTGGNEQFF.

J is TRBJ2-1 and V is TRBV2, with 14 positions matching TRBD2. The germline gives CDR1 SNHLY, CDR2 FYNNEI. The CDR3 loop spans 14 amino acids. V dropped 6 bases and J dropped 8; count of bases not matched to a gene: 3. CDR3 DNA sequence: TGTGCCAGCAGACCGGGACTAGCGGGAGATGAGCAGTTCTTC. Translated: CASRPGLAGDEQFF.